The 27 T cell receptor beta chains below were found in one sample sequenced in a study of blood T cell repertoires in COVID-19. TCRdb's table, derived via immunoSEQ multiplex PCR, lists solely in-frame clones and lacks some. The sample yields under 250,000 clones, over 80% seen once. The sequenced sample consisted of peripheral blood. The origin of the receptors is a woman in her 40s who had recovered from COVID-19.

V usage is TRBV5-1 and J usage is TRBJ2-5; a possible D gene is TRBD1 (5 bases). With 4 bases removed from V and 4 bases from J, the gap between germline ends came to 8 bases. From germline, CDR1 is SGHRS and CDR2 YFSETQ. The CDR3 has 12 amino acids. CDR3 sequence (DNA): TGCGCCAGCAGCCAGGGAATAGAGACCCAGTACTTC. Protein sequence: CASSQGIETQYF. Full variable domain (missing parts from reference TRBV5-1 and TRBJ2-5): KAGVTQTPRYLIKTRGQQVTLSCSPISGHRSVSWYQQTPGQGLQFLFEYFSETQRNKGNFPGRFSGRQFSNSRSEMNVSTLELGDSALYLCASSQGIETQYFGPGTRLLVL.

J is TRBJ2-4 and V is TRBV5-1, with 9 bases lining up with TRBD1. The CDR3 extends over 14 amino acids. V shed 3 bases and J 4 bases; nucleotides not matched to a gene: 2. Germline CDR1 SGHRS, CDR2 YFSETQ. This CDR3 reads CASSSGTGKNIQYF. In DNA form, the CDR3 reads TGCGCCAGCAGCTCGGGGACAGGGAAAAACATTCAGTACTTC.

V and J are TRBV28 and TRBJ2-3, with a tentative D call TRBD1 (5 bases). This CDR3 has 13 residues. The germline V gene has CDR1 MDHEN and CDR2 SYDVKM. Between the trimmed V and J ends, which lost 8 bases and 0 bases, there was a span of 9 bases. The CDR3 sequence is CASAQGSTDTQYF. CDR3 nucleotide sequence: TGTGCCAGCGCCCAGGGTAGCACAGATACGCAGTATTTT.

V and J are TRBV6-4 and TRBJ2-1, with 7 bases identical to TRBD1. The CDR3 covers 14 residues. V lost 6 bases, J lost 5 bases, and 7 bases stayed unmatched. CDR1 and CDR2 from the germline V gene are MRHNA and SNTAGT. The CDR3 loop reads CASRGQETNNEQFF. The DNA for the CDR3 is TGTGCCAGCAGAGGACAGGAGACAAACAATGAGCAGTTCTTC.

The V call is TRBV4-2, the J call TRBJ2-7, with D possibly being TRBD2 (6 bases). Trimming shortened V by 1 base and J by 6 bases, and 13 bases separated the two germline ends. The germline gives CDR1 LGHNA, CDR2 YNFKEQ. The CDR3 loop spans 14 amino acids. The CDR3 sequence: CASSQGPAGGEQYF. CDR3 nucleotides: TGTGCCAGCAGCCAAGGCCCCGCCGGGGGCGAGCAGTACTTC.

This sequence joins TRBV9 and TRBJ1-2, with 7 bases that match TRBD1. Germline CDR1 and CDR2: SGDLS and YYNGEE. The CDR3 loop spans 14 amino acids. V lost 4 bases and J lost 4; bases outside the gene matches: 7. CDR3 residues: CASSLQGSGYGYTF. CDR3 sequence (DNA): TGTGCCAGCAGCCTACAGGGGTCGGGCTATGGCTACACCTTC.

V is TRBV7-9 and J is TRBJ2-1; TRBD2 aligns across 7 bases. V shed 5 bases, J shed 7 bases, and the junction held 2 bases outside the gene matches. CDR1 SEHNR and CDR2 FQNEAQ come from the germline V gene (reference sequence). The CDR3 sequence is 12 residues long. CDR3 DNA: TGTGCCAGCAGCCGGGGGGTAAATGAGCAGTTCTTC. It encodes CASSRGVNEQFF.

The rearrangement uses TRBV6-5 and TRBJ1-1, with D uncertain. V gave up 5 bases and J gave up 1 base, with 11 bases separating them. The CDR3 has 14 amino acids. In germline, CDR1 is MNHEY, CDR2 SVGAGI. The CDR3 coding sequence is TGTGCCAGCAGTACCCCCGCGTCGAACACTGAAGCTTTCTTT. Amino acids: CASSTPASNTEAFF.

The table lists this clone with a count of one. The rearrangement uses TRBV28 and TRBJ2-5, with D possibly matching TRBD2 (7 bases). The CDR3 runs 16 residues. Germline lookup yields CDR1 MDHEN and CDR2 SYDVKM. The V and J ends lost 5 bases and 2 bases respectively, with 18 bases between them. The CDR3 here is CASSPGQPGGQETQYF. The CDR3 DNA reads TGTGCCAGCAGTCCCGGACAGCCGGGGGGACAAGAGACCCAGTACTTC.

CDR3 protein: CASGPRANYGYTF. For the CDR3, the DNA is TGTGCCAGCGGTCCGAGGGCCAACTATGGCTACACCTTC. V gene TRBV6-5 combines with J gene TRBJ1-2, with D unresolved. Per germline, CDR1 MNHEY and CDR2 SVGAGI. The V end lost 8 bases, the J end lost 2 bases, and 12 bases lay between the germline ends. CDR3 length: 13 residues.

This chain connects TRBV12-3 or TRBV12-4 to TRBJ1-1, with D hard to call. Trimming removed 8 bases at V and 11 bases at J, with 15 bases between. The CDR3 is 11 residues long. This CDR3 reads CASSRRTGAFF. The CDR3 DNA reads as TGTGCCAGCTCCCGGCGGACGGGGGCTTTCTTT.

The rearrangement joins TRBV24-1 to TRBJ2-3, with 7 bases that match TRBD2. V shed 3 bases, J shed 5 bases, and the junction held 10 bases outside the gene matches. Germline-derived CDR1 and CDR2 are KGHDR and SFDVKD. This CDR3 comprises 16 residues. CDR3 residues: CATSDPLAGEEDTQYF. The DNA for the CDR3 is TGTGCCACCAGTGATCCTCTCGCGGGGGAGGAAGATACGCAGTATTTT.

CDR3 in DNA: TGTGCCAGCAGTTTGAGCAGGGGTGGTGGCTACACCTTC. This translates into CASSLSRGGGYTF. This chain uses TRBV12-3 or TRBV12-4 with TRBJ1-2; tentatively, D is TRBD1 (6 bases). The CDR3 spans 13 residues. Trimming left V 3 bases short and J 7 bases short, with 12 bases between.

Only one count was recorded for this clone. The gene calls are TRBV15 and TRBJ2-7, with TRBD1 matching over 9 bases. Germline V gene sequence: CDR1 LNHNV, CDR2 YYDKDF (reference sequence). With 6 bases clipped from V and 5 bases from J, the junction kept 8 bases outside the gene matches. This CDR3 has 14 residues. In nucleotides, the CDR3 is TGTGCCACCAGTTTCGGGACAGGGAAGGACGAGCAGTACTTC. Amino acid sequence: CATSFGTGKDEQYF.

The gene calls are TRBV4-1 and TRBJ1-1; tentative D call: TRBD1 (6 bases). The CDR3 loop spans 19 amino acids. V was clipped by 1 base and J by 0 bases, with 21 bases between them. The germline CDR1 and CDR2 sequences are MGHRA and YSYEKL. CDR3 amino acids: CASSQVRVFGQRLNTEAFF. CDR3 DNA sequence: TGCGCCAGCAGCCAAGTAAGGGTATTTGGACAGCGCTTGAACACTGAAGCTTTCTTT.

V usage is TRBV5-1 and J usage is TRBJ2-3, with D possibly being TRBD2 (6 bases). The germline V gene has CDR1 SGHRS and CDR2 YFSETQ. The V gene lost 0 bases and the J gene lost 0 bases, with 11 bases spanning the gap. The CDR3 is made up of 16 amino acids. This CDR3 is CASSLGRDASTDTQYF. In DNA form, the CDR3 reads TGCGCCAGCAGCTTGGGGCGGGACGCTAGCACAGATACGCAGTATTTT.

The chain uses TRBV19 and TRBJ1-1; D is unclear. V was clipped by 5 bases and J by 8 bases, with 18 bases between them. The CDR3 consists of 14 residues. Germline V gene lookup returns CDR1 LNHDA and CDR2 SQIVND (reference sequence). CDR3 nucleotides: TGTGCCAGTAGTCCCCTTTTGCGGTCGGAAGAAGCTTTCTTT. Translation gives CASSPLLRSEEAFF.

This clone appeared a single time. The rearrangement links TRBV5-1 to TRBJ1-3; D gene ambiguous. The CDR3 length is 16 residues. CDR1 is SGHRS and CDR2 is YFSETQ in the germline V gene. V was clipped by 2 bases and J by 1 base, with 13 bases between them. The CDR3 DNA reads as TGCGCCAGCAGCTTTGCGAGCGGCCAATCTGGAAACACCATATATTTT. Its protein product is CASSFASGQSGNTIYF.

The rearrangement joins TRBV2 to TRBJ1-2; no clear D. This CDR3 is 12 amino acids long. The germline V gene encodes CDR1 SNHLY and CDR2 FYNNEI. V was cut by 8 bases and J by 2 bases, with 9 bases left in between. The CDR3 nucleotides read TGTGCCAGCGGGGAGGACAACTATGGCTACACCTTC. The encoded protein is CASGEDNYGYTF.

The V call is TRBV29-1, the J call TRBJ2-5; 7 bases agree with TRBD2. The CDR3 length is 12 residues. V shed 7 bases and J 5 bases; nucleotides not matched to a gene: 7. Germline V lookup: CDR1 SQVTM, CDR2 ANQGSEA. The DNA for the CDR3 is TGCAGCGGCCTGAGGGGAGGGGAGACCCAGTACTTC. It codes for CSGLRGGETQYF.

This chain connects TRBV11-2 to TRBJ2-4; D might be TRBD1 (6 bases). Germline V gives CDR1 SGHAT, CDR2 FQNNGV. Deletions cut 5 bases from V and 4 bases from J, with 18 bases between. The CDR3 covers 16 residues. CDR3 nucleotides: TGTGCCAGCAGCGTAAATCCGGGACAACTAAAAAACATTCAGTACTTC. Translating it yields CASSVNPGQLKNIQYF.

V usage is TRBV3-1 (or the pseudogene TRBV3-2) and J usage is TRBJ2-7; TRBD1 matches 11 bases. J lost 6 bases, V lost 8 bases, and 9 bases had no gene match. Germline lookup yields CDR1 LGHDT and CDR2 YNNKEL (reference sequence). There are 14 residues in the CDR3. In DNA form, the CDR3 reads TGTGCCAGCTCACAACCCGGGACAGGGGGCGAGCAGTACTTC. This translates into CASSQPGTGGEQYF.

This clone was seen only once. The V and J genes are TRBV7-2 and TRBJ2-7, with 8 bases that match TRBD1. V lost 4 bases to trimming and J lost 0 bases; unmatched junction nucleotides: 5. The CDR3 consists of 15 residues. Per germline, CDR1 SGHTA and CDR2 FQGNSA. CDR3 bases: TGTGCCAGCAGCTCCCGGACAGGGCTCTCCTACGAGCAGTACTTC. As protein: CASSSRTGLSYEQYF.

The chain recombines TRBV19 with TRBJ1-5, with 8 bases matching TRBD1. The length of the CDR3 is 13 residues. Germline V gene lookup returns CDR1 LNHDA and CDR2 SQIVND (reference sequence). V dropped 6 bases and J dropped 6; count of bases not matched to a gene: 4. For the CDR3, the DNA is TGTGCCAGTAGAAACAGGGGGAGTCAGCCCCAGCATTTT. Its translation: CASRNRGSQPQHF.

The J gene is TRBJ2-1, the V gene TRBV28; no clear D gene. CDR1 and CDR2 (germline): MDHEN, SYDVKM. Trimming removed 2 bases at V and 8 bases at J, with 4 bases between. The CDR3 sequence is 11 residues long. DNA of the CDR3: TGTGCCAGCAGTTTAGTATATGAGCAGTTCTTC. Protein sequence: CASSLVYEQFF.

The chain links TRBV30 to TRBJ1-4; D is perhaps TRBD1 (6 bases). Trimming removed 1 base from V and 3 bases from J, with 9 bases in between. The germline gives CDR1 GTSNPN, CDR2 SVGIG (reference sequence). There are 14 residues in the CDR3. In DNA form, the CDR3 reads TGTGCCTGGAGTGCAGGGGTAGCTAATGAAAAACTGTTTTTT. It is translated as CAWSAGVANEKLFF.

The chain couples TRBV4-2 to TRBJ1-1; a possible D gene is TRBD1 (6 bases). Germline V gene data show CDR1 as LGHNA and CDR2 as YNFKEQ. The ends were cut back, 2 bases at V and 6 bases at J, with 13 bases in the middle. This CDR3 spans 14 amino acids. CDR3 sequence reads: CASSQLTTGSEAFF. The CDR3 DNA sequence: TGTGCCAGCAGCCAACTTACAACAGGGTCTGAAGCTTTCTTT.